The rows below give T cell receptor beta chains drawn from one sample of a study of human T cells and chemical hapten exposure. In TCRdb, the RACE reads were re-called with MiXCR into one record per CDR3 protein. Here the sample spans under 200,000 distinct CDR3 sequences, 25% to 35% being singletons. The material was whole blood, obtained in connection with sensitization to the hapten diphenylcyclopropenone (DPC). The receptors shown here come from a woman between 18 and 29 years old with alopecia areata. Some clones in this sample may be carry-over from other donors' samples. Each CDR3 is given with its conserved first and last residue. Fields, in order: J gene, V gene, clone size, CDR3 length, D gene, CDR3 DNA, CDR3 protein. A D gene is named only where the DNA matches it firmly. Size values are once, few and many counts, or a class for expanded clones, and some rows have none.

TRBJ2-1	TRBV19	NA	14	TRBD2	TGTGCCACCCTCCGGACTAGCGCGGGCAATGAGCAGTTCTTC	CATLRTSAGNEQFF
TRBJ1-5	TRBV7-9	few	14	NA	TGTGCCAGCAGCGACCGGGACACCAATCAGCCCCAGCATTTT	CASSDRDTNQPQHF
TRBJ2-5	TRBV9	NA	14	TRBD2	TGTGCCAGCAGCGCCTGGGGGGGGGTAGAGACCCAGTACTTC	CASSAWGGVETQYF
TRBJ2-2	TRBV4-2	many	14	NA	TGTGCCAGCAGCCACCCTAGGGGGATCGGGGAGCTGTTTTTT	CASSHPRGIGELFF
TRBJ2-4	TRBV30	few	11	NA	TGTGCCTGGACTAGCAAAAACATTCAGTACTTC	CAWTSKNIQYF
TRBJ2-1	TRBV6-2/TRBV6-3	NA	15	TRBD2	TGTGCCAGCAGTCTAGTTAGCGGGAGAGGCAGTGAGCAGTTCTTC	CASSLVSGRGSEQFF
TRBJ2-3	TRBV9	many	11	NA	TGTGCCAGCAGCGTAGCTGATACGCAGTATTTT	CASSVADTQYF
TRBJ2-7	TRBV4-1	few	14	TRBD1	TGCGCCAGCAGCCAATTACAGGGGGTAAGGGAGCAGTACTTC	CASSQLQGVREQYF
TRBJ2-1	TRBV11-2	NA	16	NA	TGTGCCAGCAGCTTAGATTATCGGCAGGGAGGCAATGAGCAGTTCTTC	CASSLDYRQGGNEQFF
TRBJ1-1	TRBV6-2/TRBV6-3	NA	13	TRBD1	TGTGCCACCAAGGGACAGGTGAACACTGAAGCTTTCTTT	CATKGQVNTEAFF
TRBJ2-7	TRBV20-1	NA	15	NA	TGCAGTGCTCCCACTAGTTTCCCCCTCTCCTACGAGCAGTACTTC	CSAPTSFPLSYEQYF
TRBJ2-7	TRBV7-2	NA	14	NA	TGTGCCAGCAGCTTAGGATTTCGGACACACGAGCAGTACTTC	CASSLGFRTHEQYF
TRBJ2-7	TRBV12-3/TRBV12-4	NA	12	NA	TGTGCCAGCAGGCGAGGGTCCTACGAGCAGTACTTC	CASRRGSYEQYF
TRBJ1-5	TRBV7-9	few	14	TRBD1	TGTGCCAGCTCACAGGGGGCAGGGGCTCAGCCCCAGCATTTT	CASSQGAGAQPQHF
TRBJ1-1	TRBV30	once	14	NA	TGTGCCTGGAGTGTATCGACTTTGGGGATGGAAGCTTTCTTT	CAWSVSTLGMEAFF
TRBJ1-5	TRBV7-8	NA	16	NA	TGTGCCAGCAGCCCCTCAGGGGAGGGTAGCAATCAGCCCCAGCATTTT	CASSPSGEGSNQPQHF
TRBJ2-1	TRBV9	few	16	TRBD2	TGTGCCAGCAGCGCAGCTAGCGGGAGCTCCTACAATGAGCAGTTCTTC	CASSAASGSSYNEQFF
TRBJ2-1	TRBV12-2	few	14	NA	TGTGCAAGTCGCTTAGAGCGTCCGGGGAATGAGCAGTTCTTC	CASRLERPGNEQFF
TRBJ2-3	TRBV5-4	NA	14	NA	TGTGCCAGCACCCCGGTCAACGGGGGAGATACGCAGTATTTT	CASTPVNGGDTQYF
TRBJ2-7	TRBV20-1	once	15	NA	TGCAGTGCTAGACCCCTGGCAGCTGCTCGATACGAGCAGTACTTC	CSARPLAAARYEQYF
TRBJ1-2	TRBV20-1	NA	18	NA	TGCAGTGCTAGAGATTGGGGCCAGGGGCTCACCCCTAACTATGGCTACACCTTC	CSARDWGQGLTPNYGYTF
TRBJ1-3	TRBV29-1	once	16	NA	TGCAGCGTTGTAGGCAGGGGCCGGGTCTCTGGAAACACCATATATTTT	CSVVGRGRVSGNTIYF
TRBJ2-7	TRBV7-8	few	15	NA	TGTGCCAGCAGCTCGCCGGGGGGCGCCTCCTACGAGCAGTACTTC	CASSSPGGASYEQYF
TRBJ1-6	TRBV6-5	few	15	TRBD1	TGTGCCAGCAGTTACGGGAGGGGGCCTAATTCACCCCTCCACTTT	CASSYGRGPNSPLHF
TRBJ1-5	TRBV10-2	NA	14	TRBD1	TGCGCCAGCAGACGGGGACAGGGATCTCAGCCCCAGCATTTT	CASRRGQGSQPQHF
TRBJ2-3	TRBV4-2	many	14	NA	TGTGCCAGCAGCCAAGGGACTATGAGGGATACGCAGTATTTT	CASSQGTMRDTQYF
TRBJ2-5	TRBV7-2	few	12	NA	TGTGCCAGCAGCTCCGGCGGGGAGACCCAGTACTTC	CASSSGGETQYF
TRBJ1-2	TRBV9	few	13	NA	TGTGCCAGCACAGGGACTCAATTGCATGGCTACACCTTC	CASTGTQLHGYTF
TRBJ1-2	TRBV11-1	few	14	TRBD1	TGTGCCAGCAGCGCGAACCGGGACAGGGGTGGCTACACCTTC	CASSANRDRGGYTF
TRBJ2-3	TRBV6-5	few	15	NA	TGTGCCAGCAGTTACTCTCCCGCTAGCGCAGATACGCAGTATTTT	CASSYSPASADTQYF
TRBJ2-3	TRBV29-1	NA	9	NA	TGCAGCGTCGGGACGACGCAGTATTTT	CSVGTTQYF
TRBJ1-2	TRBV18	NA	15	NA	TGTGCCAGCTCCCCGATTGAATCGCGCGGCTATGGCTACACCTTC	CASSPIESRGYGYTF
TRBJ2-1	TRBV27	few	16	NA	TGTGCCAGCAGTTTATTGACGGAAAGCTCCTACAATGAGCAGTTCTTC	CASSLLTESSYNEQFF
TRBJ2-7	TRBV29-1	few	15	TRBD1	TGCAGCGTTGTCCCGCGGACAGGGGGGTCCTACGAGCAGTACTTC	CSVVPRTGGSYEQYF
TRBJ2-7	TRBV5-4	NA	13	NA	TGTGCCAGCAGCTTAGGGGTTTGGGACGAGCAGTACTTC	CASSLGVWDEQYF
TRBJ1-1	TRBV29-1	few	14	NA	TGCAGCGTTGTTGGAGGGAGGGAGGTAGTGGGAGCTTTCTTT	CSVVGGREVVGAFF
TRBJ1-2	TRBV15	NA	15	NA	TGTGCCACCAGCTTAGTTGGGGAAGAAAGCTATGGCTACACCTTC	CATSLVGEESYGYTF
TRBJ2-1	TRBV4-2	NA	16	NA	TGTGCCAGCAGCCAAGAAGCGGGTAGCTCCTACAATGAGCAGTTCTTC	CASSQEAGSSYNEQFF
TRBJ2-2	TRBV10-2	NA	16	TRBD2	TGCGCCAGCCGGACTAGCGGGGGATGGAACACCGGGGAGCTGTTTTTT	CASRTSGGWNTGELFF
TRBJ1-1	TRBV5-1	NA	15	NA	TGCGCCAGCAGCCCCGGAGCGGGGATGAACACTGAAGCTTTCTTT	CASSPGAGMNTEAFF
TRBJ2-5	TRBV20-1	NA	15	TRBD2	TGCAGTGCTAGAGATGTGGCGGGAGGGTGGGAGACCCAGTACTTC	CSARDVAGGWETQYF
TRBJ2-3	TRBV25-1	NA	16	NA	TGTGCCAGCAGTGGATCCTGGGACAAATATGAAGATACGCAGTATTTT	CASSGSWDKYEDTQYF
TRBJ1-4	TRBV20-1	few	18	TRBD1	TGCAGTGCTAGACCCCGCGCCGACAGGGACGCAACTAATGAAAAACTGTTTTTT	CSARPRADRDATNEKLFF
TRBJ1-4	TRBV5-4	NA	15	NA	TGTGCCAGCAGCCGTGGCGGGGTCGCTAATGAAAAACTGTTTTTT	CASSRGGVANEKLFF
TRBJ2-5	TRBV4-3	many	13	NA	TGCGCCAGCAGCCAACGACTAGGGGAGACCCAGTACTTC	CASSQRLGETQYF
TRBJ2-3	TRBV5-1	NA	13	NA	TGCGCCACCATGGGGGAACTAGAACATACGCAGTATTTT	CATMGELEHTQYF
TRBJ2-4	TRBV10-2	NA	14	NA	TGCGCCAGCAGTGATTCCCTAGCCAAAAACATTCAGTACTTC	CASSDSLAKNIQYF
TRBJ2-7	TRBV20-1	NA	10	NA	TGCAGTGCCTATAGGGGAGAGCAGTACTTC	CSAYRGEQYF
TRBJ2-1	TRBV7-2	few	13	TRBD2	TGTGCCTCGGGGGAGGGGCGGGTCAATGAGCAGTTCTTC	CASGEGRVNEQFF
TRBJ2-1	TRBV20-1	few	14	TRBD2	TGCAGTGCGGCGGGGGAAGGGTCCTACAATGAGCAGTTCTTC	CSAAGEGSYNEQFF
TRBJ2-7	TRBV20-1	NA	13	TRBD2	TGCAGTGCTGGTAGCGGGGCGGCCTACGAGCAGTACTTC	CSAGSGAAYEQYF